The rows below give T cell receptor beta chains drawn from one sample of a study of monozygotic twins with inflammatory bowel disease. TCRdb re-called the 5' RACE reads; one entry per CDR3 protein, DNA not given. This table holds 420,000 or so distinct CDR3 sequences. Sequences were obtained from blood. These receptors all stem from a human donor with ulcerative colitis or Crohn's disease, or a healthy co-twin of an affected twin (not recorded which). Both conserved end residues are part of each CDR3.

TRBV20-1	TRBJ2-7	CSATKQGTSYEQYF
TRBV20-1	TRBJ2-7	CSASPGTRGYEQYF
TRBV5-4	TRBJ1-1	CASSSQWGGLNTEAFF
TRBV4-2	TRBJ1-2	CASSQDRGGGYTF
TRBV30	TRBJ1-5	CAWSVGSSGNQPQHF
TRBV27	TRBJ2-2	CARNGASGGKIDGELFF
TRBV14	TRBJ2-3	CASKRSGGTDTQYF
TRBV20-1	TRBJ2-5	CSARAPSGRKRETQYF
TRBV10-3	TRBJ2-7	CAISEQGPFPRRPYEQYF
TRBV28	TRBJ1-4	CASSSVPGRKTGDATNEKLFF
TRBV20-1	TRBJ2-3	CSATETSRGTQYF
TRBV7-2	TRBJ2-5	CASSLGQSGETQYF
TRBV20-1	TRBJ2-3	CSARDWQRGSDTQYF
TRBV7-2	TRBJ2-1	CASSLGRTGSEQFF
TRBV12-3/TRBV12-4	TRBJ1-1	CASSLRQGIPEAFF
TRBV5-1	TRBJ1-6	CASSFAQGQYSPLHF
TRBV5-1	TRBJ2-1	CASSLRGPREIGNEQFF
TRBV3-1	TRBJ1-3	CASSQAHGAGNTIYF
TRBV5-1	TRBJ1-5	CASSLETGGNQPQHF
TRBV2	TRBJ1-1	CASSHPTGMNTEAFF
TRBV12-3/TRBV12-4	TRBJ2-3	CASSLASGGGGDTQYF
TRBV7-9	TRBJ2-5	CASSLGEFRDSQETQYF
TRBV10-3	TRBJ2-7	CAISEVVYEQYF
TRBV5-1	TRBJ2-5	CASSLGSKETQYF
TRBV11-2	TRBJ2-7	CASSIAQTYEQYF
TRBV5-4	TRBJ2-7	CASSYGIHSGRAYEQYF
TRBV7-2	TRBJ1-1	CASVSSGGVREAFF
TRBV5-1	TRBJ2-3	CASSLGLDGTDTQYF
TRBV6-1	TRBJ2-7	CASSEALPPSGISYEQYF
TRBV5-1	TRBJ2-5	CASRRGGASETQYF
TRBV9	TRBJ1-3	CASSVDDRIFGNTIYF
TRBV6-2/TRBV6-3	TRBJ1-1	CASSYSSETLNTEAFF
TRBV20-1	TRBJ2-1	CSAPPSGGTYNEQFF
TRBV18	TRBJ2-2	CASSPLGRPRIPNTGELFF
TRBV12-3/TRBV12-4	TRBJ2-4	CASSSGGRYIQYF
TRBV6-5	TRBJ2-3	CASSYKSSGDTQYF
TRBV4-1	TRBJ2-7	CASSREVSGSNHEQYF
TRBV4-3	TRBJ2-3	CASSQDGSNLDTQYF
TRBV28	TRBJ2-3	CASSFMREIDTQYF
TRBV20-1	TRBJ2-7	CSASSGDREQYF
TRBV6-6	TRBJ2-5	CASRGDSKTQYF
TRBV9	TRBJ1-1	CASSETGTGGTEAFF
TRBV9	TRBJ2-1	CASGWGNEQFF
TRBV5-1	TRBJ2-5	CASSLLGDETQYF
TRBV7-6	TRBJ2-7	CASSLFSGQSYEQYF
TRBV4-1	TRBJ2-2	CASSRGTGVFSGELFF
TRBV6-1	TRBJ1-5	CASRTGNYQPQHF
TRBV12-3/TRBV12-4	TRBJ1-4	CASSSQGWEKLFF
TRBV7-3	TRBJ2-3	CASSVNGGDTQYF
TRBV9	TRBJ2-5	CASSEGSQGLGETQYF
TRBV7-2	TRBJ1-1	CASSPETGRNTEAFF